This T cell receptor (beta chain) was sequenced during a study of response to subunit inactivated influenza vaccine. Each CDR3 protein gets one entry after TCRdb re-called the RT-PCR reads with MiXCR. This table has hundreds of thousands of distinct CDR3 sequences, about 12% appearing once. There are 16 residues in the CDR3. After removal of 5 bases from V and 4 bases from J, the junction contained 8 bases not matched to a gene. The chain combines TRBV12-3 or TRBV12-4 with TRBJ1-1; 12 nucleotides line up with TRBD1. The source of this sequence is a man between 45 and 60 years old who received an inactivated influenza vaccine. The sequenced sample was PBMCs from blood, obtained on the day of vaccination. CDR3 region: CASSAGTGGMGTEAFF. For the CDR3, the DNA is TGTGCCAGCAGTGCCGGGACAGGGGGCATGGGCACTGAAGCTTTCTTT.